This TCR beta chain is from a study of shared clonotypes between healthy human individuals. The study's findings and limits: In having few donors, the study represented limited genetic and exposure-history diversity.

The germline V gene encodes CDR1 SGDLS and CDR2 YYNGEE. The CDR3 length is 15 residues. With 0 bases removed from V and 5 bases from J, the gap between germline ends came to 14 bases. A remark on this clone: Its specificity is unknown.

CD8 cells classed as naive were CD45RO-negative and positively selected for CCR7, excluding terminally differentiated effector memory CD45RA+ cells. The study drew its donors from healthy HIV-negative adults without recent acute infections or vaccinations. Authors' methods: ImmunoSEQ supplied junction-only sequences lacking quality scores, so filtering was different. Profiled with immunoSEQ multiplex PCR; TCRdb holds only in-frame clones, not every one. That table furnishes V, J and clone size, whereas the DNA furnished D and trimming. Counted here are approximately 2,200,000 clones, about 93% occurring once; the ten biggest clones make up 1.7%.

This sequence joins TRBV9 and TRBJ2-5, with unresolved D. Sequences were obtained from naive CD8+ T cells from PBMCs. The TCR comes from a man aged 18 to 29 in good health. Some clones in this sample may be carry-over from other donors' samples. The CDR3 nucleotides are TGTGCCAGCAGCGTAGGTGACCACTATGCGGAGACCCAGTACTTC. Translating gives CASSVGDHYAETQYF.